Given below is one TCR beta chain in context. Its binding antigen is unknown. The sample holds no much larger clone one base away, and base qualities are not on file. The sample originates from a study of shared clonotypes between healthy human individuals (dated by TCRdb to the early 2020s). A note on the overall study: Three men and a couple of women, aged 18 to 49 years, made up the cohort. Each donor's leukapheresis produced roughly between roughly 0.85 and 9.5 billion PBMCs. Different laboratories and diverse techniques were used to prepare libraries and sequence TCR repertoires, to increase sequencing depth and limit assay-specific biases. Blood TCR repertoires of about 5 healthy adults were deeply sequenced to estimate repertoire size and the extent of clonotype sharing between individuals. For each donor, CD4 naive and CD4 memory were each given three plates, CD8 naive was given two plates, and CD8 memory was given one plate. Overall study results and their limits: Rarefaction of sorted-subset datasets indicated incomplete sequencing despite the large sequencing depth. Sampling was restricted to blood, and TCR repertoires in tissues likely differ from the TCR repertoires found in blood. When a few donors were compared, the shared fraction of clonotypes was about 5% for naive CD4, 3.5% to 4% for naive CD8, roughly 2.5% for memory CD4, and less than 0.5% for memory CD8. The genetic and exposure-history diversity represented was limited by the small number of donors. Based on pairwise subsampling, the degree of clonotype sharing among donors was expected to be affected by sequencing depth. Naive subsets generally had larger estimated clonotype richness than memory subsets. Clonotypes shared by all four sorted-subset donors showed higher generation probabilities than non-shared clonotypes.

From the cysteine through the phenylalanine, the CDR3 covers 12 amino acids. The retained sequence is limited to the CDR3, 36 bases, with the frame set at the first base. V drops 5 bases and J drops 8 bases, leaving 12 bases in between. The germline V gene yields MDHEN for CDR1 and SYDVKM for CDR2. Using the deep immunoSEQ assay, TCR CDR3 regions were amplified from genomic DNA by multiplex PCR. Extracted genomic DNA from each cell subset was spread evenly across all wells of several immunoSEQ 96-well plates, with each plate serving as a replicate. For sorted subsets, 200 ng of genomic DNA, equivalent to around 31,000 T cell genomes, went into each replicate PCR. The purified libraries were quantified using a Qubit 3.0 fluorometer, sized with a Bioanalyzer 2100, and then quantified again using the KAPA Library Quantification kit. A separate single-read 150-cycle Illumina NextSeq 550 flow cell was used to sequence each immunoSEQ 96-well plate. The published analysis was carried out like this. The immunoSEQ output contained only junctional sequences without quality scores, so filtering could not match that applied to full-length reads. To assign V/J genes and CDR3, sequences were annotated against IMGT germline references using PyIR, a Python wrapper for IgBLAST v1.9. Reads with weak V/J assignments (E-value above 1e-6), missing CDR3, stop codons, out-of-frame junctions, or ambiguous translated residues were removed. V3J clonotypes were defined as sequences sharing the same inferred V gene, J gene, and CDR3 amino acid sequence. Percentage overlap between repertoires was computed as shared unique clonotypes divided by the size of the smaller repertoire. Repertoire richness was assessed with RTK rarefaction, the Chao1 estimator, and Recon v2.1 estimates of unobserved clonotypes. Generation probabilities for all TCRbeta clonotypes obtained by the gDNA method from a handful of donors were computed using OLGA. Sourced from immuneACCESS, this table was stored by TCRdb with only in-frame sequences that have V and J called. A share of the clones is absent; for the studies checked, an unresolved V gene accounts for under half, and the remainder has no known explanation. For V, J and clone size, that table is used; D and trimming come from the DNA. The sample yields millions of clones; more than 85% were counted once. Around 1.7% of the sample is in the top ten clones.

For the CD8 naive samples, CD45RO-negative cells were positively selected for CCR7, yielding a CD45RA+CCR7+ population from which TemRA cells were excluded. The donors were healthy, HIV-negative adults who had no recently reported acute infections or vaccinations. All donors were Caucasian adults living in Nashville, Tennessee, USA. Blood was obtained by leukapheresis, after which PBMCs were separated by Ficoll-Histopaque density gradient centrifugation and cryopreserved in liquid nitrogen vapor phase. Purity and quantity of every magnetically sorted T cell population were checked by analytical flow cytometry. Genomic DNA was isolated from each sorted fraction and quantified by UV absorbance on a Nanodrop 2000c.

Sequencing was done on a sample of naive CD8+ T cells from PBMCs. What the cell subset or site label conveys for this sample: CD45RA+CCR7+. The V and J genes are TRBV28 and TRBJ1-1, and perhaps TRBD1 as D gene, on 5 matching bases. The TCR was taken from a man aged 18-30 years in good health. Some clones in this sample may be carry-over from other donors' samples. CDR3 reads: CASSAGAREAFF. The nucleotide sequence is given as TGTGCCAGCAGTGCCGGGGCCCGCGAAGCTTTCTTT.